Listed here are 20 T cell receptor beta chains from one sample, sequenced in a study of blood T cells in healthy people across ages. Sample-barcoded 5' priming and a J-beta primer mix drove a second PCR of about 6 to 12 cycles. TCRdb reanalysed the 5' RACE reads using MiXCR and keeps one entry per CDR3 protein. The repertoire holds some 710,000 distinct CDR3 sequences, with about a fifth as singletons. Sequenced sample: blood. These receptors were collected from a man in his sixties or seventies in good health.

The rearrangement links TRBV4-3 to TRBJ1-2; a weak D match, TRBD1 (5 bases). CDR1 is LGHNA, CDR2 YSLEER, per germline. V was shortened by 2 bases and J by 8 bases, with 15 bases between the two germline ends. This CDR3 is 14 amino acids long. Written as DNA, the CDR3 is TGCGCCAGCAGCCAAAGATGGGGCGGTGGCGGCTACACCTTC. Its protein is CASSQRWGGGGYTF.

The chain links TRBV5-1 to TRBJ2-5; TRBD2 matches at 9 bases. The CDR3 has 15 amino acids. Germline loops: CDR1 SGHRS, CDR2 YFSETQ. V shed 4 bases, J shed 5 bases, and the junction held 9 bases outside the gene matches. The CDR3 DNA follows: TGCGCCAGCAGCGGGGTGGCTAGCGGGATTGAGACCCAGTACTTC. It is translated as CASSGVASGIETQYF.

The rearrangement uses TRBV2 and TRBJ1-4, with 7 nucleotides matching TRBD1. J was trimmed by 4 bases and V by 9 bases; bases with no gene match: 5. This CDR3 has 13 amino acids. The germline V gene encodes CDR1 SNHLY and CDR2 FYNNEI. The CDR3 sequence: CARRTGGNEKLFF. The CDR3 DNA reads as TGTGCCAGGAGGACAGGCGGTAATGAAAAACTGTTTTTT.

This chain connects TRBV4-3 to TRBJ2-1; a possible D gene is TRBD1 (5 bases). V shed 4 bases and J shed 5 bases, with 18 bases lying between them. Looked up from germline, CDR1 is LGHNA and CDR2 is YSLEER. The CDR3 is made up of 16 amino acids. The CDR3 sequence is CASSLMWSGRHNEQFF. CDR3 nucleotides: TGCGCCAGCAGCCTTATGTGGTCAGGGCGGCACAATGAGCAGTTCTTC.

This clonotype appeared a few times. CDR3 bases: TGTGCCAGCAGTTACTCCCGAAAGCGGTCAACTAATGAAAAACTGTTTTTT. Its protein product is CASSYSRKRSTNEKLFF. This chain connects TRBV6-5 to TRBJ1-4; D ambiguous. V lost 0 bases and J 0 bases, leaving 11 bases between the germline ends. CDR1 MNHEY and CDR2 SVGAGI come from the germline V gene. This CDR3 contains 17 residues.

This clonotype was recorded a few times. The rearrangement links TRBV9 to TRBJ1-4; 9 bases match TRBD1. This CDR3 spans 15 amino acids. The germline V gene has CDR1 SGDLS and CDR2 YYNGEE. J gave up 7 bases and V 3 bases, and 7 bases lay outside the gene matches. The CDR3 DNA sequence: TGTGCCAGCAGCGGATCCGGGACAGGGTTTGAAAAACTGTTTTTT. The encoded protein is CASSGSGTGFEKLFF.

J is TRBJ2-7 and V is TRBV28; D is unclear. V lost 7 bases and J 2 bases, leaving 12 bases between the germline ends. Germline loops: CDR1 MDHEN, CDR2 SYDVKM. This CDR3 is built from 13 residues. CDR3 region: CASTTKATYEQYF. CDR3 nucleotides: TGTGCCAGCACCACAAAGGCCACCTACGAGCAGTACTTC. The full variable domain, in which reference TRBV28 and TRBJ2-7 provide the parts outside the CDR3, is DVKVTQSSRYLVKRTGEKVFLECVQDMDHENMFWYRQDPGLGLRLIYFSYDVKMKEKGDIPEGYSVSREKKERFSLILESASTNQTSMYLCASTTKATYEQYFGPGTRLTVT.

In this sample, this clonotype turned up many times. The chain combines TRBV7-9 with TRBJ2-7; 7 bases are shared with TRBD2. Trimming took 1 base from V and 13 from J; bases not matched to a gene: 7. CDR1 and CDR2 (germline): SEHNR, FQNEAQ (reference sequence). The CDR3 runs to 12 residues. The CDR3 DNA sequence: TGTGCCAGCAGCTTAGAGACGGGGAGGGAATACTTC. It is translated as CASSLETGREYF.

This rearrangement joins TRBV20-1 to TRBJ2-1; no reliable D call. Looked up from germline, CDR1 is DFQATT and CDR2 is SNEGSKA (reference sequence). The CDR3 runs 11 residues. V was trimmed by 4 bases and J by 4 bases, leaving 5 bases between them. The CDR3 bases are TGCAGTGCTATGAAGTACAATGAGCAGTTCTTC. It translates to CSAMKYNEQFF.

This clonotype was counted many times. The J gene is TRBJ1-1, the V gene TRBV29-1; 9 nucleotides match TRBD1. Germline CDR1 SQVTM, CDR2 ANQGSEA. The CDR3 length is 12 residues. J was trimmed by 4 bases and V by 3 bases; bases with no gene match: 0. The CDR3 region is CSVEDRGTEAFF. The CDR3, as DNA: TGCAGCGTTGAGGACAGGGGCACTGAAGCTTTCTTT.

The DNA of the CDR3 is TGTGCCAGCAGCCCTACAGGACAGGAAAATGGCTACACCTTC. Protein product: CASSPTGQENGYTF. The rearrangement joins TRBV7-9 to TRBJ1-2; 7 nucleotides agree with TRBD1. This CDR3 has 14 residues. Looked up from germline, CDR1 is SEHNR and CDR2 is FQNEAQ (reference sequence). Losses at the gene ends were 5 bases for V and 6 bases for J; bases not matched to a gene: 9.

The chain links TRBV29-1 to TRBJ2-5; 13 bases map to TRBD2. The CDR3 runs 15 residues. With V trimmed by 7 bases and J by 5 bases, 10 bases remained unmatched. The germline V gene has CDR1 SQVTM and CDR2 ANQGSEA. CDR3 sequence (DNA): TGCAGCGCCGGAGAGACTAGCGGGAGGTCGGAGACCCAGTACTTC. This translates into CSAGETSGRSETQYF.

The sample holds a few counts of this clonotype. The V and J genes are TRBV12-3 or TRBV12-4 and TRBJ2-3; maybe TRBD1 (7 bases). The length of the CDR3 is 15 residues. The germline V and J ends were trimmed by 5 bases and 4 bases, with 16 bases remaining between them. The DNA of the CDR3 is TGTGCCAGCAGTCCTCCGACAGGGAGGTCAGATACGCAGTATTTT. Translating it yields CASSPPTGRSDTQYF.

This chain links TRBV29-1 with TRBJ2-6; D might be TRBD2 (5 bases). CDR3 length equals 16 residues. Per germline, CDR1 SQVTM and CDR2 ANQGSEA. The CDR3 region has the DNA TGCCCACTCAGCCACGAGCGGTCCTCTGGGGCCAACGTCCTGACTTTC. Amino acids: CPLSHERSSGANVLTF. Full variable domain (missing parts from reference TRBV29-1 and TRBJ2-6): SAVISQKPSRDICQRGTSLTIQCQVDSQVTMMFWYRQQPGQSLTLIATANQGSEATYESGFVIDKFPISRPNLTFSTLTVSNMSPEDSSIYLCPLSHERSSGANVLTFGAGSRLTVL.

V and J are TRBV19 and TRBJ1-4; D is perhaps TRBD1 (6 bases). Germline assignment: CDR1 LNHDA and CDR2 SQIVND (reference sequence). Trimming stripped 5 bases from V and 0 bases from J, with 13 bases between. The CDR3 consists of 16 residues. CDR3 sequence: CASSARQASTNEKLFF. The CDR3 bases are TGTGCCAGTAGTGCCCGACAGGCCTCAACTAATGAAAAACTGTTTTTT.

V gene TRBV12-3 or TRBV12-4 combines with J gene TRBJ2-3, with 9 nucleotides matching TRBD1. The CDR3 spans 20 residues. With 5 bases clipped from V and 6 bases from J, the junction kept 24 bases outside the gene matches. The CDR3 region has the DNA TGTGCCAGCAGTCCGGGTGAGGGATTAGGTTGGACAGGGGAATGGGATACGCAGTATTTT. As protein: CASSPGEGLGWTGEWDTQYF.

Points on this clonotype: A much larger clone sits a single nucleotide away, making a read error possible. The chain links TRBV7-6 to TRBJ2-5; D might be TRBD1 (6 bases). Germline CDR1 SGHVS, CDR2 FNYEAQ. The CDR3 sequence is 14 residues long. The CDR3 region has the DNA TGTACCAGCAGCGCGGACAGTAACAACCCGATCCGGTACTTC. Translation: CTSSADSNNPIRYF.

This clonotype has a count of ten or more. V and J are TRBV28 and TRBJ2-1; 14 bases map to TRBD2. Trimming at V came to 8 bases and at J to 6 bases, leaving 6 bases not matched to a gene. CDR1 is MDHEN, CDR2 SYDVKM, per germline. The CDR3 is 15 amino acids. The CDR3, as DNA: TGTGCCAGCCGAGGGGGACTAGCGGGAGTCAATGAGCAGTTCTTC. It translates to CASRGGLAGVNEQFF.

J is TRBJ1-2 and V is TRBV20-1, with a weak D call TRBD1 (5 bases). Germline CDR1 DFQATT, CDR2 SNEGSKA (reference sequence). V was shortened by 4 bases and J by 10 bases, with 16 bases between the two germline ends. The CDR3 has 12 amino acids. CDR3 amino acids: CSAKVGVQDYTF. The CDR3 region has the DNA TGCAGTGCTAAGGTGGGGGTCCAAGACTACACCTTC.

The chain couples TRBV3-1 to TRBJ2-1, with D perhaps matching TRBD2 (5 bases). The V end was cut by 0 bases, the J end by 12 bases, with 15 bases between. The CDR3 runs to 14 residues. Per germline, CDR1 LGHDT and CDR2 YNNKEL (reference sequence). The CDR3 protein is CASSQDVEVARQFF. DNA of the CDR3: TGTGCCAGCAGCCAAGATGTGGAGGTAGCCAGGCAGTTCTTC.